The sequence of this T cell receptor (beta chain) was determined in a study of OX40 agonist ivuxolimab in advanced cancers. For the study at large: The group had a mean age of 60 years, ranged from about 23 to 85, and was roughly 83% male. A history of anti-PD-1, anti-PD-L1 or anti-CTLA-4 therapy was acceptable, and over 30% had some.

The assay was immunoSEQ multiplex PCR, and TCRdb's table has in-frame clones only and misses some. Of tens of thousands of clones listed, 70% to 90% are singletons. Exclusion of a patient followed from autoimmune disease history or systemic immunosuppression. The TCR comes from an adult with an advanced solid tumor such as melanoma, head and neck, liver or kidney cancer. Material: CD4+ or CD8+ T cells sorted from blood, obtained in a trial of the OX40 agonist ivuxolimab.

The CDR3, as DNA: TGTGCCAGCAGCTTACCCTTGGGCGGCTACACCTTC. Translated, it gives CASSLPLGGYTF. The J gene is TRBJ1-2, the V gene TRBV5-4; D not certain. Germline CDR1 and CDR2: SGHNT and YYREEE (reference sequence). This CDR3 region has 12 residues. Trimming removed 2 bases from V and 8 bases from J, with 10 bases in between.